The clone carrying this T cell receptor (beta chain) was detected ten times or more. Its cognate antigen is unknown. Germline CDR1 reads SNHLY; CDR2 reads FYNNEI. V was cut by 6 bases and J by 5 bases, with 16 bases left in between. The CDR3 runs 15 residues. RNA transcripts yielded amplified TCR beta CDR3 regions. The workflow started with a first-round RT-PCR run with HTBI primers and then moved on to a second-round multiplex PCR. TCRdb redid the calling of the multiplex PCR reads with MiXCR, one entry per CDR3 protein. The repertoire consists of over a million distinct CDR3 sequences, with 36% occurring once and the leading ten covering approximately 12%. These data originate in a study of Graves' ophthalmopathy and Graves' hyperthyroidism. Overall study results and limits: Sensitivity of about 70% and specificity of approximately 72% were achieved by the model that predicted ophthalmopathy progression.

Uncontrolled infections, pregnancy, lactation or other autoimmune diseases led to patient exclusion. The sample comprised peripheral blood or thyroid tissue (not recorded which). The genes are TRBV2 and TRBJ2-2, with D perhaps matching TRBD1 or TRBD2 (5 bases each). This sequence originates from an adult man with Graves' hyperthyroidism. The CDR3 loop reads CASRDMVRGTGELFF. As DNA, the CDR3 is TGTGCCAGCAGGGACATGGTCAGAGGGACCGGGGAGCTGTTTTTT.